This is a list of T cell receptor beta chains from one sample in a study of neurological immune-mediated disorders. Using its own MiXCR run on the 5' RACE reads, TCRdb lists one record per CDR3 protein. The data contain about 53,000 distinct CDR3 sequences, more than 8% of them singletons. Sequencing used PBMCs. Receptors were obtained from a woman between 35 and 50 years old in good health. Both conserved end residues are part of each CDR3. Each record gives: V gene, D gene, clone size, J gene, CDR3 protein, CDR3 DNA. A D gene is named only where the DNA matches it firmly. Clone size is shown for a subset of rows, as once, few, many or a class of expanded clone.

TRBV5-1	.	many	TRBJ2-7	CASSTGLNYEQYF	TGCGCCAGCAGCACCGGACTGAACTACGAGCAGTACTTC
TRBV29-1	.	many	TRBJ2-3	CSVEGFGADTQYF	TGCAGCGTTGAGGGTTTCGGCGCAGATACGCAGTATTTT
TRBV10-3	TRBD2	many	TRBJ2-3	CAISSRTSGGSTDTQYF	TGTGCCATCAGCTCGCGGACTAGCGGGGGGAGCACAGATACGCAGTATTTT
TRBV29-1	TRBD1	many	TRBJ1-2	CSAAGGNYGYTF	TGCAGCGCCGCAGGGGGCAACTATGGCTACACCTTC
TRBV29-1	TRBD1	many	TRBJ1-1	CSVEIIGGTGRSTEAFF	TGCAGCGTTGAAATCATTGGAGGGACAGGTAGGAGCACTGAAGCTTTCTTT
TRBV20-1	TRBD2	many	TRBJ2-7	CSAAGTSGGRGYF	TGCAGTGCTGCTGGGACTAGCGGGGGGCGGGGGTACTTC
TRBV4-3	.	many	TRBJ1-6	CASSQDSKRNSPLHF	TGCGCCAGCAGCCAAGACAGCAAACGTAATTCACCCCTCCACTTT
TRBV7-9	.	many	TRBJ1-2	CASSLGTGVAYGYTF	TGTGCCAGCAGCTTAGGAACAGGTGTCGCATATGGCTACACCTTC
TRBV15	.	many	TRBJ2-7	CATSRDNPHEQYF	TGTGCCACCAGCAGAGATAACCCCCACGAGCAGTACTTC
TRBV7-9	.	many	TRBJ1-6	CASSLRDAPNSPLHF	TGTGCCAGCAGCTTAAGGGATGCCCCTAATTCACCCCTCCACTTT
TRBV12-3/TRBV12-4	.	many	TRBJ2-5	CASSLRGQETQYF	TGTGCCAGCAGTTTACGGGGTCAAGAGACCCAGTACTTC
TRBV25-1	.	many	TRBJ2-1	CASSDSGRKQFF	TGTGCCAGCAGTGATTCGGGAAGAAAGCAGTTCTTC
TRBV9	.	many	TRBJ1-3	CASSVEWDRSGNTIYF	TGTGCCAGCAGCGTAGAGTGGGACCGCTCTGGAAACACCATATATTTT
TRBV7-2	.	many	TRBJ1-2	CASSSATANYGYTF	TGTGCCAGCAGCTCCGCGACAGCTAACTATGGCTACACCTTC
TRBV4-2	TRBD2	many	TRBJ2-7	CASSQDGLAGAFVYEQYF	TGTGCCAGCAGCCAAGATGGACTAGCGGGGGCCTTTGTCTACGAGCAGTACTTC
TRBV12-3/TRBV12-4	TRBD2	many	TRBJ2-5	CASSPGLAAAETQYF	TGTGCCAGCAGTCCGGGACTAGCGGCCGCTGAGACCCAGTACTTC
TRBV5-1	.	many	TRBJ2-2	CASSARGGTNTGELFF	TGCGCCAGCAGCGCTCGCGGGGGCACGAACACCGGGGAGCTGTTTTTT
TRBV29-1	TRBD1	.	TRBJ2-7	CSVGQGEYEQYF	TGCAGCGTTGGACAGGGGGAATACGAGCAGTACTTC
TRBV7-2	.	many	TRBJ2-7	CASSRAHQPVSYEQYF	TGTGCCAGCAGCCGGGCGCATCAACCGGTTTCCTACGAGCAGTACTTC
TRBV5-5	TRBD1	many	TRBJ1-1	CASSLRAGGTNTEAFF	TGTGCCAGCAGCTTGAGGGCAGGGGGCACGAACACTGAAGCTTTCTTT
TRBV24-1	.	many	TRBJ2-5	CATSGVAETQYF	TGTGCCACCAGTGGTGTGGCAGAGACCCAGTACTTC
TRBV7-2	TRBD2	many	TRBJ2-1	CASSPPSGGYNEQFF	TGTGCCAGCAGCCCCCCAAGCGGGGGATACAATGAGCAGTTCTTC
TRBV7-6	.	many	TRBJ1-6	CASSLNTAEYPTSPLHF	TGTGCCAGCAGCTTAAACACGGCGGAATATCCTACTTCACCCCTCCACTTT
TRBV3-1	.	many	TRBJ2-7	CASSRTPVGYEQYF	TGTGCCAGCAGCCGAACCCCGGTAGGGTACGAGCAGTACTTC
TRBV29-1	TRBD2	many	TRBJ2-1	CSGKNSGILPEQFF	TGCAGTGGTAAAAACAGCGGGATCCTACCCGAGCAGTTCTTC
TRBV27	.	many	TRBJ2-3	CASSLLADTQYF	TGTGCCAGCAGTTTACTGGCAGATACGCAGTATTTT
TRBV27	TRBD2	many	TRBJ2-7	CASSSAGDESYEQYF	TGTGCCAGCAGTTCTGCGGGAGACGAATCCTACGAGCAGTACTTC
TRBV20-1	TRBD2	many	TRBJ2-7	CSARVNTRREGLDYEQYF	TGCAGTGCTAGAGTCAACACGAGGAGGGAGGGCCTCGATTACGAGCAGTACTTC
TRBV5-1	TRBD2	many	TRBJ2-1	CASSSTSGSHNEQFF	TGCGCCAGCAGCTCGACTAGCGGGTCTCACAATGAGCAGTTCTTC
TRBV24-1	.	many	TRBJ2-5	CATSDSTDYKETQYF	TGTGCCACCAGTGATTCGACAGATTACAAAGAGACCCAGTACTTC
TRBV13	.	many	TRBJ2-2	CASSLYLARANTGELFF	TGTGCCAGCAGCTTGTATCTCGCGCGAGCGAACACCGGGGAGCTGTTTTTT
TRBV10-3	TRBD1	many	TRBJ2-1	CAIKDREGEQFF	TGTGCCATCAAGGACAGGGAAGGGGAGCAGTTCTTC
TRBV6-5	.	many	TRBJ1-5	CASSYSIWQPQHF	TGTGCCAGCAGTTACTCGATCTGGCAGCCCCAGCATTTT
TRBV10-3	.	many	TRBJ1-5	CAISESTSNQPQHF	TGTGCCATCAGTGAGTCCACAAGCAATCAGCCCCAGCATTTT
TRBV12-3/TRBV12-4	.	many	TRBJ1-1	CASSVQGIEEKTEAFF	TGTGCCAGCAGTGTCCAGGGGATCGAGGAAAAAACTGAAGCTTTCTTT
TRBV20-1	.	many	TRBJ1-2	CSARDRGGYGYTF	TGCAGTGCTAGAGATAGAGGCGGTTATGGCTACACCTTC
TRBV5-1	.	.	TRBJ2-5	CASSLNRAEETQYF	TGCGCCAGCAGCTTGAACAGGGCGGAAGAGACCCAGTACTTC
TRBV6-2/TRBV6-3	.	many	TRBJ2-2	CASSDYTGELFF	TGTGCCAGCAGTGACTATACCGGGGAGCTGTTTTTT
TRBV20-1	.	many	TRBJ2-2	CSARDLRAGELFF	TGCAGTGCTAGGGACCTCAGGGCCGGGGAGCTGTTTTTT
TRBV7-2	TRBD1	many	TRBJ2-2	CASREGTANTGELFF	TGTGCCAGCAGGGAAGGGACAGCGAACACCGGGGAGCTGTTTTTT
TRBV20-1	TRBD1	many	TRBJ1-2	CSAPVGQGATSYTF	TGCAGTGCCCCGGTCGGGCAGGGGGCGACGAGCTACACCTTC
TRBV7-2	.	many	TRBJ2-1	CASSPYINNEQFF	TGTGCCAGCAGCCCTTACATAAACAATGAGCAGTTCTTC